In its sample, the clone carrying this T cell receptor (beta chain) was seen a few times. Its antigen is not identified. The sample originates from a study of cytomegalovirus exposure and HLA in healthy donors. Study results and caveats: An ancestry cluster, one associated with Asian ancestry, reportedly showed fewer N-insertions than the approximately 660-donor mean in a later analysis. TCR beta sequences numbering 15,000 to 20,000 were associated with HLA alleles at 0.05 false discovery rate in a later analysis.

Researchers ran the PCR with 60 Vbeta and 13 Jbeta primers. Only in-frame clones appear in the TCRdb table, and some are missing; sequencing was by immunoSEQ multiplex PCR. The sample has 200,000 to 250,000 clones, about 81% seen once. After removal of 8 bases from V and 0 bases from J, the junction contained 3 bases not matched to a gene. Germline CDR1 MNHNY, CDR2 SVGAGI (reference sequence). The CDR3 totals 13 residues. The material sequenced was PBMCs. The rearrangement joins TRBV6-6 to TRBJ1-1; 7 positions match TRBD1. This receptor was obtained from a woman in her 40s in good health and CMV-seropositive. CDR3 sequence: CASRDRMNTEAFF. In DNA, the CDR3 is TGTGCCAGCCGGGACAGAATGAACACTGAAGCTTTCTTT.